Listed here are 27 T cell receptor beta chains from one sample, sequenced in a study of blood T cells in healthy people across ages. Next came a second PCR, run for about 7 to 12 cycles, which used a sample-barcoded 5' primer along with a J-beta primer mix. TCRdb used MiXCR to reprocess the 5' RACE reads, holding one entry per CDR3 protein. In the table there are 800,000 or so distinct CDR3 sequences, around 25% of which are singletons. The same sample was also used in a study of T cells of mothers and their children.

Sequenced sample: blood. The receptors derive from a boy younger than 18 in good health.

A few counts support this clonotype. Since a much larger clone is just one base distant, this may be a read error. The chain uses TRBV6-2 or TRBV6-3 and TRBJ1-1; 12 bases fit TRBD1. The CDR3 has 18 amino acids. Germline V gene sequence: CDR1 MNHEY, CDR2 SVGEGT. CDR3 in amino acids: CASRLTARDRGPGTGAFF. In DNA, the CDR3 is TGTGCCAGCAGACTAACCGCCCGGGACAGGGGGCCGGGCACTGGAGCTTTCTTT.

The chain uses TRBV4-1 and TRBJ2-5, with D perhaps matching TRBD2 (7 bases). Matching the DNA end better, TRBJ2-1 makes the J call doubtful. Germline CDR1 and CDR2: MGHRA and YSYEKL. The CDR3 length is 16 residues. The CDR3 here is CASSHPARGGGNEQFF. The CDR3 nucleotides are TGCGCCAGCAGCCACCCCGCGAGGGGAGGGGGCAATGAGCAGTTCTTC.

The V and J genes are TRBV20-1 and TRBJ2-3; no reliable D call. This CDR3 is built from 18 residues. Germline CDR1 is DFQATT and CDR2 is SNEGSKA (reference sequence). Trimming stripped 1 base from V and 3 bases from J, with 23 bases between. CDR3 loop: CSARGLGRAGVITDTQYF. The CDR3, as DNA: TGCAGTGCTAGAGGACTCGGACGCGCCGGAGTAATAACAGATACGCAGTATTTT.

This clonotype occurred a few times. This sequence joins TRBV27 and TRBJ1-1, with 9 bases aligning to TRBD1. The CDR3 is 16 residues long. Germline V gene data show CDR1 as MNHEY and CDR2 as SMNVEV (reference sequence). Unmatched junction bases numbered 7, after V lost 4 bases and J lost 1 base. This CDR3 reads CASSYTGGPRNTEAFF. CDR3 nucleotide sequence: TGTGCCAGCAGTTACACAGGGGGCCCGAGGAACACTGAAGCTTTCTTT.

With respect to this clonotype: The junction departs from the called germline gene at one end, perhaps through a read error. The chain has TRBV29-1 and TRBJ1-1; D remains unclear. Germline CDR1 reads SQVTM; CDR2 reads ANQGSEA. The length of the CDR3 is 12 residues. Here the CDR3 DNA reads TGCAGCGTGGCGACACCCAACACTGAAGCGTTCTTT. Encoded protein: CSVATPNTEAFF.

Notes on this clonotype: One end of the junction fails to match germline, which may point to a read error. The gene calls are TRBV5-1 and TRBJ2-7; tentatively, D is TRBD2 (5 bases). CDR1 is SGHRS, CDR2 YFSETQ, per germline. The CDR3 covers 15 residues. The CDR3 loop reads CARSVSADYSYEQYF. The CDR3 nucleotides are TGCGCCCGCAGCGTTTCGGCAGACTACTCCTACGAGCAGTACTTC.

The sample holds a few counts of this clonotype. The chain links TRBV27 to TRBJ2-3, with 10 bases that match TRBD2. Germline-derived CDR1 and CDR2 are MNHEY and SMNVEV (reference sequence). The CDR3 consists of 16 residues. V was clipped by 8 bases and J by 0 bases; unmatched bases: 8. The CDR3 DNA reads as TGTGCCAGCGGGACGAGACTAGCGGGTAGCACAGATACGCAGTATTTT. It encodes CASGTRLAGSTDTQYF.

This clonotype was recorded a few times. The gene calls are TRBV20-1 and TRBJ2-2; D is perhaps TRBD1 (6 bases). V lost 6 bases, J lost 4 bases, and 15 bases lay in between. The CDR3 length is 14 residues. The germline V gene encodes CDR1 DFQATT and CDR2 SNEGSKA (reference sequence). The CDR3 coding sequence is TGCAGTGCCACAAACAGGGTTGGCACCGGGGAGCTGTTTTTT. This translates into CSATNRVGTGELFF.

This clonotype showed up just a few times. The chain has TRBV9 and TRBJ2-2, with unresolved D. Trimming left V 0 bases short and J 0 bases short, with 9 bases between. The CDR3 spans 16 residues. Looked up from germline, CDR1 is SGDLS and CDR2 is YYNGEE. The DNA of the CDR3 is TGTGCCAGCAGCGTAGGCCCCGAGACGAACACCGGGGAGCTGTTTTTT. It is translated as CASSVGPETNTGELFF.

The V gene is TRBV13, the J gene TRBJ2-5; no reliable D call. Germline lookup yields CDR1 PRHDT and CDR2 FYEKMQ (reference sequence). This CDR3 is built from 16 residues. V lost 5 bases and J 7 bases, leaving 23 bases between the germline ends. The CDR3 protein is CASSQQSKLTKGTQYF. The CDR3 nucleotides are TGTGCCAGCAGCCAACAGTCGAAGCTAACGAAGGGGACCCAGTACTTC.

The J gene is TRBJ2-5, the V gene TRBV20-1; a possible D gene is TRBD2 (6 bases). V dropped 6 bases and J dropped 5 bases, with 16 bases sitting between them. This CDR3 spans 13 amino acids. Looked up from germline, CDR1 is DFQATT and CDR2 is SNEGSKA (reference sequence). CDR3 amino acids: CSALWGEEETQYF. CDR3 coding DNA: TGCAGTGCCCTGTGGGGGGAGGAGGAGACCCAGTACTTC.

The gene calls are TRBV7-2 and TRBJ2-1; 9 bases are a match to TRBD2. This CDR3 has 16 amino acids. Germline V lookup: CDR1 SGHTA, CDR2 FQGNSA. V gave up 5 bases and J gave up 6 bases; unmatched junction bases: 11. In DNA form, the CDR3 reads TGTGCCAGCAGCCCTCCGAGCGGGAGGTTCCCCAATGAGCAGTTCTTC. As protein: CASSPPSGRFPNEQFF.

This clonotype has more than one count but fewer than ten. The CDR3 DNA reads TGTGCCAGCAGTAACAAGGGTTGGACAGATACGCAGTATTTT. This sequence encodes CASSNKGWTDTQYF. The chain is built from TRBV5-5 and TRBJ2-3; D uncertain. The CDR3 has 14 residues. Trimming cost V 5 bases and J 3 bases, with 13 bases left between them. CDR1 is SGHKS and CDR2 is YYEKEE in the germline V gene (reference sequence).

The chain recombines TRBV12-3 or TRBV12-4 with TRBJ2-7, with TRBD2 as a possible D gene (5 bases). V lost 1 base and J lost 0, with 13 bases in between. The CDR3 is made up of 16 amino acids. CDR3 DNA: TGTGCCAGCAGTTTAGTTGTAGCGAAGAGCTCCTACGAGCAGTACTTC. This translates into CASSLVVAKSSYEQYF.

CDR3 nucleotide sequence: TGCGCCAGCAGCTCGGAACTGATGGGGCGCGACTATGGCTACACCTTC. It is translated as CASSSELMGRDYGYTF. V gene TRBV5-1 combines with J gene TRBJ1-2, with D maybe TRBD1 (5 bases). This CDR3 has 16 residues. Trimming stripped 3 bases from V and 3 bases from J, with 18 bases between. Germline V lookup: CDR1 SGHRS, CDR2 YFSETQ.

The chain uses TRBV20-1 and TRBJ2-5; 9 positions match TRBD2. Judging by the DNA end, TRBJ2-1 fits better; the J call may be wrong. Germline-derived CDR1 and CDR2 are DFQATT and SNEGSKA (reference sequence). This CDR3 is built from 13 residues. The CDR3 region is CSAYSGGARGQFF. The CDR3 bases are TGCAGTGCTTATAGCGGGGGCGCCAGGGGGCAGTTCTTC.

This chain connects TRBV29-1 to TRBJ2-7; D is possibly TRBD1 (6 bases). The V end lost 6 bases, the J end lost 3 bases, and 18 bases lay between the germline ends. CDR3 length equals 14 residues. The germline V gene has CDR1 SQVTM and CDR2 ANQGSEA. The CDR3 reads CSVKTGSANYEQYF. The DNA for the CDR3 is TGCAGCGTCAAAACAGGGTCGGCTAACTACGAGCAGTACTTC.

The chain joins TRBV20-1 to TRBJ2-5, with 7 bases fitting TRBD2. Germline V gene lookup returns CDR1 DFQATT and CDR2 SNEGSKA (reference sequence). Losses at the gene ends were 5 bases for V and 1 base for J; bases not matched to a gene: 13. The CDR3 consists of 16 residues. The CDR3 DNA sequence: TGCAGTGCTGGGGGACTAAGGGGTAGTCTCCAAGAGACCCAGTACTTC. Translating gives CSAGGLRGSLQETQYF.

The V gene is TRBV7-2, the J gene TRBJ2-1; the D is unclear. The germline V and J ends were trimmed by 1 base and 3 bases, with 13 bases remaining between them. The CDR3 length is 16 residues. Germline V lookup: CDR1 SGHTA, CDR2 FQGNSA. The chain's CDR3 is CASSLDEGLYYNEQFF. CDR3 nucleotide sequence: TGTGCCAGCAGCTTAGACGAAGGCTTATACTACAATGAGCAGTTCTTC.

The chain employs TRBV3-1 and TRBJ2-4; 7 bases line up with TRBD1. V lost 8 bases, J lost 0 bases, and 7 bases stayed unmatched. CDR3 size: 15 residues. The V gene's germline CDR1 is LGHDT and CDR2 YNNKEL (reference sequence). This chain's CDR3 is CASGGTDLAKNIQYF. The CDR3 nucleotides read TGTGCCAGCGGTGGGACAGACCTAGCCAAAAACATTCAGTACTTC.

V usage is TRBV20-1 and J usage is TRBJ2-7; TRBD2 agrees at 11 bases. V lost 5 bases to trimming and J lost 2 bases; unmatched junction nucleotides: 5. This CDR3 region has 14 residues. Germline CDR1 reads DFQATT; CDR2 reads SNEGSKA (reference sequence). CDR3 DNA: TGCAGTGCTCCTAGCGGGGGGCTTACCTACGAGCAGTACTTC. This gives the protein CSAPSGGLTYEQYF.

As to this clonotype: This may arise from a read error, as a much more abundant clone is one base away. CDR3 protein: CASSEGNNEKLLF. The CDR3 nucleotides read TGTGCCAGCAGTGAGGGAAATAATGAAAAACTGCTTTTT. The J gene is TRBJ1-4, the V gene TRBV6-6; D ambiguous. CDR1 and CDR2 (germline): MNHNY, SVGAGI (reference sequence). This CDR3 has 13 residues.

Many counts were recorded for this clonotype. The CDR3 spells CASSPIGIPGSEQYF. Written as DNA, the CDR3 is TGTGCCAGCAGCCCGATCGGGATTCCAGGGTCGGAGCAGTACTTC. V usage is TRBV7-8 and J usage is TRBJ2-7; D possibly uses TRBD1 or TRBD2 (5 bases each). Per the germline V gene, CDR1 is SGHVS and CDR2 is FQNEAQ. V lost 5 bases, J lost 7 bases, and 21 bases lay in between. This CDR3 is built from 15 residues.

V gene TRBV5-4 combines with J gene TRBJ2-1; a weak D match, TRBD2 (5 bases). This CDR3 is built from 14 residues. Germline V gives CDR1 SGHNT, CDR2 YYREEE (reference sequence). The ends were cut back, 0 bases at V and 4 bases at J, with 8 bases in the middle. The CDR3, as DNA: TGTGCCAGCAGCTTGGGACTACCTTACAATGAGCAGTTCTTC. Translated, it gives CASSLGLPYNEQFF.

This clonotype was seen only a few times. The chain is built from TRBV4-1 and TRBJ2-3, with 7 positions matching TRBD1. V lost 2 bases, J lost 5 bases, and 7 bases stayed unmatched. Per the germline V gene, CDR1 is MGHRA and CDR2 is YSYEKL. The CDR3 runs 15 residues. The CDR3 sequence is CASSQPGQQKDTQYF. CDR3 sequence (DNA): TGCGCCAGCAGCCAACCGGGACAGCAGAAAGATACGCAGTATTTT.

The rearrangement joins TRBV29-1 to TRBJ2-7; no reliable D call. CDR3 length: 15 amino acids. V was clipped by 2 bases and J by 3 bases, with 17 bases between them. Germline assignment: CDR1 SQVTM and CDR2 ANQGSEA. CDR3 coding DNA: TGCAGCGTTGAACCCATCGGAGCCGGATACTACGAGCAGTACTTC. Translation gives CSVEPIGAGYYEQYF.

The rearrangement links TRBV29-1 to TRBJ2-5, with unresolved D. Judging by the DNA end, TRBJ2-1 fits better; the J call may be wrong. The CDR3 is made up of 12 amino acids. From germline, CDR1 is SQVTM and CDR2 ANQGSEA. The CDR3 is CSVCIVVGEQFF. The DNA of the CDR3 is TGCAGCGTGTGTATCGTGGTGGGTGAGCAGTTCTTC.